This T cell receptor (beta chain) comes out of a study of cytomegalovirus exposure and HLA in healthy donors. PCR employed 60 Vbeta and 13 Jbeta primers. Measured with immunoSEQ multiplex PCR; TCRdb has only the in-frame clones, and not every one. The sample records 100,000 to 150,000 clones, 65% to 80% being singletons. This clone was found once. From germline, CDR1 is SGDLS and CDR2 YYNGEE. There are 15 residues in the CDR3. With 3 bases clipped from V and 7 bases from J, the junction kept 8 bases outside the gene matches. Sequenced: PBMCs. The TCR comes from a woman in her forties in good health and CMV-seronegative. This sequence joins TRBV9 and TRBJ2-1; 9 positions agree with TRBD2. CDR3 DNA: TGTGCCAGCAGCGCGCGGGAGGGCCTAGGGAATGAGCAGTTCTTC. It yields the protein CASSAREGLGNEQFF. Full variable domain (rest looked up from reference TRBV9 and TRBJ2-1): DSGVTQTPKHLITATGQRVTLRCSPRSGDLSVYWYQQSLDQGLQFLIQYYNGEERAKGNILERFSAQQFPDLHSELNLSSLELGDSALYFCASSAREGLGNEQFFGPGTRLTVL.